This TCR beta chain was sequenced in a study of cytomegalovirus exposure and HLA in healthy donors. Study results and limitations: Accounts indicate the classifier identified cytomegalovirus status with strong specificity and sensitivity. Researchers counted around 180 TCR beta chains as cytomegalovirus-associated.

This clone was picked up one time. Its specificity is not known. Trimming cost V 3 bases and J 5 bases, with 9 bases left between them. The CDR3 is 13 amino acids. Germline V CDR1 and CDR2: SGHNT, YENEEA. Profiling relied on immunoSEQ multiplex PCR, and the TCRdb table lists in-frame clones only, not all of them. The sample lists over 250,000 clones, 70% to 90% occurring once. The donors were in the approximately 120-subject validation cohort, distinct from the approximately 730-subject first cohort. Source material: PBMCs. The TCR comes from a woman between 18 and 30 years old in good health and CMV-seronegative. J is TRBJ2-3 and V is TRBV11-3; no firm D call. CDR3 in DNA: TGTGCCAGCAGCTTCCCACATGAAGATACGCAGTATTTT. This codes for CASSFPHEDTQYF.